This TCR beta chain is from a study of shared clonotypes between healthy human individuals. Study context: Donor composition was a couple of women and a few men, aged 18 to 49.

Study results and caveats: It was the few donors that limited the genetic and exposure-history diversity represented.

Original methodology: Quality scores were absent from the junction-only immunoSEQ sequences, so filtering differed. Using immunoSEQ multiplex PCR, the repertoire was profiled, and TCRdb retains in-frame clones only, with some absent. The DNA gave D and trimming, while V, J and clone size come from that table. The sample contains roughly 2.2 million clones, less than 95% of which appear only once. Points on this clone: The antigen is not known.

The CDR3 has 15 residues. The germline gives CDR1 MDHEN, CDR2 SYDVKM. V was trimmed by 4 bases and J by 0 bases, leaving 9 bases between them. The rearrangement uses TRBV28 and TRBJ2-2; a possible D gene is TRBD2 (5 bases). The sequencing sample was made of naive CD4+ T cells from PBMCs. This sample's subset: CD45RA+ positively selected. This TCR derives from a young man in good health. Some clones in this sample may be carry-over from other donors' samples. CDR3 DNA sequence: TGTGCCAGCAGTTATACTAGGGCGAACACCGGGGAGCTGTTTTTT. This encodes CASSYTRANTGELFF.